This T cell receptor beta chain was recorded in a study of cytomegalovirus exposure and HLA in healthy donors. Study observations and caveats: After further analysis at a later stage, 15,000 to 20,000 TCR beta sequences were associated with HLA alleles at 0.05 false discovery rate. TCR beta chains numbering 150 to 200 were designated cytomegalovirus-associated.

It was healthy bone marrow donors who served as donors. With 60 Vbeta and 13 Jbeta primers, the PCR was carried out. Authors' data handling: Unique TCR beta chains numbered around 80 million in a later analysis, with roughly 11 million shared. Produced via immunoSEQ multiplex PCR; TCRdb's table is partial and in-frame only. Clone size and the V and J calls come from that table; the DNA yielded D and trimming. This sample has about 250,000 clones, with 75% to 85% found just once. Trimming removed 1 base at V and 7 bases at J, with 13 bases between. Germline lookup yields CDR1 SGHTA and CDR2 FQGNSA. The CDR3 sequence is 15 residues long. On this clone itself: What it binds is not known.

The sequence derives from a girl aged 2 to 9 in good health and CMV-seronegative. Input material: PBMCs. J is TRBJ1-4 and V is TRBV7-2; no reliable D call. CDR3 protein: CASSLVGSSGEKLFF. The CDR3 DNA reads as TGTGCCAGCAGCTTAGTTGGGAGTAGCGGTGAAAAACTGTTTTTT.